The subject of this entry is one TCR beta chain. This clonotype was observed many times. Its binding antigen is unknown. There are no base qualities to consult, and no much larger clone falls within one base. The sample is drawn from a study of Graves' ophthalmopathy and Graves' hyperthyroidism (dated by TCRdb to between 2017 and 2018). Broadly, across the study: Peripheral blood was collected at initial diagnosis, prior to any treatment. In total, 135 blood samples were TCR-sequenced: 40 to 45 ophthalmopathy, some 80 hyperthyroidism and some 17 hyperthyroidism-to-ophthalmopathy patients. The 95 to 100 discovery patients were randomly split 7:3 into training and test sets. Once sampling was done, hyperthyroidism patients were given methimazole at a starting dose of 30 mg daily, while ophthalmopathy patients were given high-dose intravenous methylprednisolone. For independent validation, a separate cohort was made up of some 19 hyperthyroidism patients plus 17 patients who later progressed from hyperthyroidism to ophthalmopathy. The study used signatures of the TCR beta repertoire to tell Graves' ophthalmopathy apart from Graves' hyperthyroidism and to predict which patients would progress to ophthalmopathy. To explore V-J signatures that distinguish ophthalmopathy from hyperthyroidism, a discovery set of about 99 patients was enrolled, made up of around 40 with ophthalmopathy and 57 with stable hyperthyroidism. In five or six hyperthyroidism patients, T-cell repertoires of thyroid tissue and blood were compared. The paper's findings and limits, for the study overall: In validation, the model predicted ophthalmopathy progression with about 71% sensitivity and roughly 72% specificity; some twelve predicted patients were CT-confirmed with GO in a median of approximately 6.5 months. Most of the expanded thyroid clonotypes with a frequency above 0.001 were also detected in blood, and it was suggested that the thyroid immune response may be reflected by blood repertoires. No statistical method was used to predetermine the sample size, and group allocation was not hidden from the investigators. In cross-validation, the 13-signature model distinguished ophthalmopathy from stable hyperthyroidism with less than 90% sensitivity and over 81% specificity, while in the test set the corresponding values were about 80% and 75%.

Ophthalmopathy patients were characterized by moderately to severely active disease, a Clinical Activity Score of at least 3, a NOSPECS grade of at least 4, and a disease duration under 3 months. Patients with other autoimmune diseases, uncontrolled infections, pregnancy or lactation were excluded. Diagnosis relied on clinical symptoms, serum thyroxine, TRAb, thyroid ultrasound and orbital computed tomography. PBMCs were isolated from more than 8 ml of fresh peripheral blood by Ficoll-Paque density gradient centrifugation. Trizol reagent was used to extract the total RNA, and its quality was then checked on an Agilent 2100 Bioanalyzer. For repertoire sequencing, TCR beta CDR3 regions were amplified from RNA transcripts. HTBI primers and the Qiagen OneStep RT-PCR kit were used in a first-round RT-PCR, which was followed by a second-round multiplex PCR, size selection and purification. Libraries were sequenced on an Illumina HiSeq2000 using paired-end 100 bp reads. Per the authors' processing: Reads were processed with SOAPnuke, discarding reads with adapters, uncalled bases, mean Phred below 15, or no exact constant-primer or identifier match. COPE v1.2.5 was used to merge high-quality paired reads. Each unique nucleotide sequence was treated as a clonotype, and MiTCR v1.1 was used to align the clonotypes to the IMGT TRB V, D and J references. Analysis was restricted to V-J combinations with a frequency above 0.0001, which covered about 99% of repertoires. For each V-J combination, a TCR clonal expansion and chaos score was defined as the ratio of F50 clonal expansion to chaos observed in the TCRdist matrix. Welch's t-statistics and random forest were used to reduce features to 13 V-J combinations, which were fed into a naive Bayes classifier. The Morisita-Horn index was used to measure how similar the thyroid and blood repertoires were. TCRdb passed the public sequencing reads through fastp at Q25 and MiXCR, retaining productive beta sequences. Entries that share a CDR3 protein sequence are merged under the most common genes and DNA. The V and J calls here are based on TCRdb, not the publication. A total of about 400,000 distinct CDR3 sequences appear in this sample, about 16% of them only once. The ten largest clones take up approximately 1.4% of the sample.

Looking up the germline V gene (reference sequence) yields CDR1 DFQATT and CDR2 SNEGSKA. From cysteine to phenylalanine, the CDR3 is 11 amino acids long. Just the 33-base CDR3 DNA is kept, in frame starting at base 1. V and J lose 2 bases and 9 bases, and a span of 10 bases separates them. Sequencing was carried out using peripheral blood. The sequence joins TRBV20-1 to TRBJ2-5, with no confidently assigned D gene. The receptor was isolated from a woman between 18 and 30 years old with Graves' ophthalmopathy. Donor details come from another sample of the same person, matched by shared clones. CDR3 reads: CSARWRLAQYF. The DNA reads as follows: TGCAGTGCTAGATGGCGACTGGCCCAGTACTTC.